Presented here are 5 T cell receptor beta chains from one specimen sequenced in a study of T cell responses to AZD1222 COVID-19 vaccine. This table comes from immunoSEQ multiplex PCR, and its TCRdb copy is limited to in-frame clones, with some not included. The sample yields 150,000 or so clones, 94% seen once. The sample consisted of peripheral blood, taken on day 0 of AZD1222 vaccination. These receptors were collected from an adult in good health.

This sequence joins TRBV20-1 and TRBJ1-5, with D possibly being TRBD1 (5 bases). The V end was cut by 3 bases, the J end by 6 bases, with 9 bases between. Germline CDR1 DFQATT, CDR2 SNEGSKA (reference sequence). The CDR3 totals 12 residues. This CDR3 is CSASLGTQPQHF. The CDR3 DNA sequence: TGCAGTGCTAGTTTAGGGACTCAGCCCCAGCATTTT.

This clone was observed once. The rearrangement links TRBV6-5 to TRBJ2-1, with TRBD1 matching over 7 bases. The germline V gene encodes CDR1 MNHEY and CDR2 SVGAGI. Losses at the gene ends were 8 bases for V and 14 bases for J; bases not matched to a gene: 15. The CDR3 length is 13 residues. CDR3 protein: CASRLTGVVGKFF. For the CDR3, the DNA is TGTGCCAGCCGATTAACAGGGGTCGTCGGGAAGTTCTTC.

CDR3 nucleotides: TGCGCCAGCAGCCCCGGAGAGGGAGTCTACACTGAAGCTTTCTTT. Its protein product is CASSPGEGVYTEAFF. This chain uses TRBV5-1 with TRBJ1-1; D gene uncertain. Germline V gene data show CDR1 as SGHRS and CDR2 as YFSETQ. The CDR3 is 15 residues long. V was clipped by 4 bases and J by 3 bases, with 16 bases between them.

V gene TRBV19 combines with J gene TRBJ1-5, with D unresolved. Trimming stripped 0 bases from V and 1 base from J, with 10 bases between. Germline CDR1 is LNHDA and CDR2 is SQIVND (reference sequence). This CDR3 contains 16 residues. In DNA form, the CDR3 reads TGTGCCAGTAGTATAGATCGTTCCGCCAGCAATCAGCCCCAGCATTTT. It yields the protein CASSIDRSASNQPQHF.

The CDR3 region has the DNA TGCGCCAGCAGCTTGGTCGGGGATTATGGCTACACCTTC. It codes for CASSLVGDYGYTF. V is TRBV5-1 and J is TRBJ1-2; D is unclear. Trimming shortened V by 0 bases and J by 5 bases, and 8 bases separated the two germline ends. CDR1 and CDR2 from the germline V gene are SGHRS and YFSETQ. The CDR3 is 13 residues long.